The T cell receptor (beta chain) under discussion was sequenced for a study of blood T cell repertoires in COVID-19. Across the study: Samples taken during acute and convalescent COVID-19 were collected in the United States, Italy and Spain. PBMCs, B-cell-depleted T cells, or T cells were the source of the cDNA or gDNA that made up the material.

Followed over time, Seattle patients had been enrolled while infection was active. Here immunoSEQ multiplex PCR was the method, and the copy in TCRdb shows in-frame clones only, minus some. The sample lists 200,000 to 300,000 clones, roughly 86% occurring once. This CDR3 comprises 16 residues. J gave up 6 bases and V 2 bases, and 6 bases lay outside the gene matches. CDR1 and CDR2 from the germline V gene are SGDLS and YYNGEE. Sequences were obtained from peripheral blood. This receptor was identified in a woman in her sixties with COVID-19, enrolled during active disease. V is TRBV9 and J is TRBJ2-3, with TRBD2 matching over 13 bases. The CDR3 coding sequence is TGTGCCAGCAGCGTCGGACTAGCGGGAGTTGGGGATACGCAGTATTTT. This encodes CASSVGLAGVGDTQYF.